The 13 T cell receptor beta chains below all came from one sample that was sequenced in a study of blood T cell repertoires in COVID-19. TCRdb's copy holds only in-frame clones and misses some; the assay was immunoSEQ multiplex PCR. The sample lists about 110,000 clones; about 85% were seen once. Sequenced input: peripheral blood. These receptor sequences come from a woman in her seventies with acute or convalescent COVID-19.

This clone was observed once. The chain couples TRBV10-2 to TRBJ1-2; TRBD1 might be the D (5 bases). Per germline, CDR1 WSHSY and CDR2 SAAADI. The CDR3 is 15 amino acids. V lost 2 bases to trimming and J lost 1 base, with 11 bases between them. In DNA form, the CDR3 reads TGCGCCAGCAGTGAGGGACACGAGCGTAACTATGGCTACACCTTC. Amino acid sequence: CASSEGHERNYGYTF.

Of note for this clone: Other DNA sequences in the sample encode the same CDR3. The CDR3 reads CASSLYGKQYV. Written as DNA, the CDR3 is TGTGCCAGCAGCTTATACGGGAAGCAATACGTC. This chain links TRBV11-2 with TRBJ2-7, with D perhaps TRBD2 (5 bases). The CDR3 extends over 11 amino acids. CDR1 and CDR2 from the germline V gene are SGHAT and FQNNGV.

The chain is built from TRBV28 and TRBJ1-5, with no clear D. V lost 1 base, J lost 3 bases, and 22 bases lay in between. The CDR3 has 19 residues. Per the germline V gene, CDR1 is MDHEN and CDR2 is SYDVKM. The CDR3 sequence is CASSLSRWAKVPLNQPQHF. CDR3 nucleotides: TGTGCCAGCAGTTTATCCCGTTGGGCGAAGGTCCCACTCAATCAGCCCCAGCATTTT.

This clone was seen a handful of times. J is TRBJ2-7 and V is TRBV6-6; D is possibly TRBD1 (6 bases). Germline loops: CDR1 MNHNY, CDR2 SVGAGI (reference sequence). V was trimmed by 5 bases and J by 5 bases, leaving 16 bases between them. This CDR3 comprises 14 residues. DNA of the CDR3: TGTGCCAGCAGTGAGACAGGTTCTCTCCACGAGCAGTACGTC. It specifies CASSETGSLHEQYV.

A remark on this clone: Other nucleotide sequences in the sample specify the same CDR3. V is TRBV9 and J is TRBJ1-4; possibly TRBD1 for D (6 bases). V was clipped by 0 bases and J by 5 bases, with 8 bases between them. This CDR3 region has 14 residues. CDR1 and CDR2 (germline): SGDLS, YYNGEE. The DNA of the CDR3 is TGTGCCAGCAGCGTAGGGCAGGGGAATGAAAAACTGTTTTTT. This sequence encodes CASSVGQGNEKLFF. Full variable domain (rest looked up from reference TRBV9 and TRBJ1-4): DSGVTQTPKHLITATGQRVTLRCSPRSGDLSVYWYQQSLDQGLQFLIQYYNGEERAKGNILERFSAQQFPDLHSELNLSSLELGDSALYFCASSVGQGNEKLFFGSGTQLSVL.

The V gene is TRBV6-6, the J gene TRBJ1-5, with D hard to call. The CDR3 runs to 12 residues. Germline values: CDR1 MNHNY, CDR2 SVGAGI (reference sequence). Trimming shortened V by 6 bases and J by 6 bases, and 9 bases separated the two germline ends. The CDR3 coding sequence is TGTGCCAGCAGGGAGGGAAGTCAGCCCCAGCATTTT. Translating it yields CASREGSQPQHF.

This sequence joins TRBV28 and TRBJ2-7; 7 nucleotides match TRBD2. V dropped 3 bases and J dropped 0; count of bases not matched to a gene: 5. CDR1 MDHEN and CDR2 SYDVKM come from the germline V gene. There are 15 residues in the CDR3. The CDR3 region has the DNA TGTGCCAGCAGTTTGGGGGGGTGGGACTCCTACGAGCAGTACTTC. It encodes CASSLGGWDSYEQYF.

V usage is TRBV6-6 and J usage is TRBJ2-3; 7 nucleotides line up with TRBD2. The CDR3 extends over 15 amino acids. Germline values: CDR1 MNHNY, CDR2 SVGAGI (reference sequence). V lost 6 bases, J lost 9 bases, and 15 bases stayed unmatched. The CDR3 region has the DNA TGTGCCAGCAGCCTCAGGGAGGGGTTGTTGACGACGCAGTATTTT. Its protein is CASSLREGLLTTQYF.

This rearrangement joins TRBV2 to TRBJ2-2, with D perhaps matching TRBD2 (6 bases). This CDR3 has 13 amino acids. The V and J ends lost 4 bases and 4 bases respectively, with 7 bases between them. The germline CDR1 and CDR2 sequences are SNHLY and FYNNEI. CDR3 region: CASSAGGTGELFF. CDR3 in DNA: TGTGCCAGCAGTGCCGGGGGCACCGGGGAGCTGTTTTTT. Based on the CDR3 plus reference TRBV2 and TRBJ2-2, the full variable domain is EPEVTQTPSHQVTQMGQEVILRCVPISNHLYFYWYRQILGQKVEFLVSFYNNEISEKSEIFDDQFSVERPDGSNFTLKIRSTKLEDSAMYFCASSAGGTGELFFGEGSRLTVL.

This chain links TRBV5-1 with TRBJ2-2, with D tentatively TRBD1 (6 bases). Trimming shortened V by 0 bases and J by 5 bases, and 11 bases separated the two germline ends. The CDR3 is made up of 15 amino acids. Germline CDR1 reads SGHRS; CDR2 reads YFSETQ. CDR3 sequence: CASSLAGAGTGELFF. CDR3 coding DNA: TGCGCCAGCAGCTTGGCAGGGGCCGGGACCGGGGAGCTGTTTTTT.

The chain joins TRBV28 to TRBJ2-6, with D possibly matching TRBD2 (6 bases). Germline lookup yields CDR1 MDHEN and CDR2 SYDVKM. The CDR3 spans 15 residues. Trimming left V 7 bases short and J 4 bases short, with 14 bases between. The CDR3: CASNPRGGGANVLTF. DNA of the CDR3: TGTGCCAGCAACCCTAGGGGAGGCGGGGCCAACGTCCTGACTTTC.

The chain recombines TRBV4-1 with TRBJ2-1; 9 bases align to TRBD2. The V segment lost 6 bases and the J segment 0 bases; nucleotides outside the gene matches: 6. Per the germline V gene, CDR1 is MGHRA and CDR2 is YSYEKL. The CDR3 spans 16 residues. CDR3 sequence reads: CASSPSGRTSYNEQFF. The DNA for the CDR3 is TGCGCCAGCAGTCCGAGCGGGAGGACCTCCTACAATGAGCAGTTCTTC.

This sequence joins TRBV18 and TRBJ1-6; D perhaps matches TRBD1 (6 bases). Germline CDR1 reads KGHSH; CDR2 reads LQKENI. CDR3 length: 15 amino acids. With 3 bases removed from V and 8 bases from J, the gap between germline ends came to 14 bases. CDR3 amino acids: CASSPLGAPDSPLHF. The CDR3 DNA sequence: TGTGCCAGCTCACCGTTGGGGGCTCCGGATTCACCCCTCCACTTT.